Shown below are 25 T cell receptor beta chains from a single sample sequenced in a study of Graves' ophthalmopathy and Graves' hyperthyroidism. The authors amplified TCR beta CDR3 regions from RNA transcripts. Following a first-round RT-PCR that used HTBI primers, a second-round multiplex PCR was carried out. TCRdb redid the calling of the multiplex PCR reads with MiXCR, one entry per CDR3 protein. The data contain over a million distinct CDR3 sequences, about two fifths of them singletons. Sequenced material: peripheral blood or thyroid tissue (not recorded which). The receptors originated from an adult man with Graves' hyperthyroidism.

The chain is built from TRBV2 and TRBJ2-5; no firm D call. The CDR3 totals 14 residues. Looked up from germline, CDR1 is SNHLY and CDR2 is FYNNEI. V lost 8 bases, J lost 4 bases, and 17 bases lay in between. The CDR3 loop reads CASRRAGWGETQYF. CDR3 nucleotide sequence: TGTGCCAGCCGCCGGGCAGGATGGGGAGAGACCCAGTACTTC.

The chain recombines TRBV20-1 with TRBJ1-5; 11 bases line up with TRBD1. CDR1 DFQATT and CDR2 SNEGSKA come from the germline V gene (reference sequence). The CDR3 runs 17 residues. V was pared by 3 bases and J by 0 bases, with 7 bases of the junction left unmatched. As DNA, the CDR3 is TGCAGTGCTAGCGGACAGGGGGCACATTATAGCAATCAGCCCCAGCATTTT. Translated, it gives CSASGQGAHYSNQPQHF.

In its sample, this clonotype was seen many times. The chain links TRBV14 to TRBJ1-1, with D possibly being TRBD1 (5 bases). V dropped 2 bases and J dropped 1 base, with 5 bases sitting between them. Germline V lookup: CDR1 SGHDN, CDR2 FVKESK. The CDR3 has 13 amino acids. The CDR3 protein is CASSQQGNTEAFF. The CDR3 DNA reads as TGTGCCAGCAGCCAACAGGGGAACACTGAAGCTTTCTTT.

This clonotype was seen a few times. As DNA, the CDR3 is TGCAGTGTGAAGTTGGCAGGGCTCCAGGAGACCCAGTACTTC. As protein: CSVKLAGLQETQYF. The rearrangement joins TRBV20-1 to TRBJ2-5; maybe TRBD1 (5 bases). Germline-derived CDR1 and CDR2 are DFQATT and SNEGSKA (reference sequence). The CDR3 length is 14 residues. V gave up 7 bases and J gave up 5 bases, with 20 bases separating them.

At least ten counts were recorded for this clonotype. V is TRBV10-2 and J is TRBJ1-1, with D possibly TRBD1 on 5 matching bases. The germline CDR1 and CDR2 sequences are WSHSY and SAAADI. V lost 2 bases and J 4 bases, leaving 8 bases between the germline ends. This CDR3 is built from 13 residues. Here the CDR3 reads CASSEGGTTEAFF. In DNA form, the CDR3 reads TGCGCCAGCAGTGAGGGGGGGACCACTGAAGCTTTCTTT.

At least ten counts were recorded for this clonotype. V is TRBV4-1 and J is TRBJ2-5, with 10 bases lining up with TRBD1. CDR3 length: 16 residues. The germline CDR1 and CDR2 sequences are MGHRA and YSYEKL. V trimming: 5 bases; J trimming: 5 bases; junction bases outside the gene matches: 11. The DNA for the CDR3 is TGCGCCAGCAGCACTGGACAGGGGGTGTTTCGGGAGACCCAGTACTTC. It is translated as CASSTGQGVFRETQYF.

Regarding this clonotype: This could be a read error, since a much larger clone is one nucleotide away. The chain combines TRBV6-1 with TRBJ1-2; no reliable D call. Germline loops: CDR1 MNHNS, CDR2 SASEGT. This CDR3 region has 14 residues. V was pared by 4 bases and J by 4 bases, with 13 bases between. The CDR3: CASSGNGIIYGYTF. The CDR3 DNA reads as TGTGCCAGCAGTGGAAACGGGATAATCTATGGCTACACCTTC.

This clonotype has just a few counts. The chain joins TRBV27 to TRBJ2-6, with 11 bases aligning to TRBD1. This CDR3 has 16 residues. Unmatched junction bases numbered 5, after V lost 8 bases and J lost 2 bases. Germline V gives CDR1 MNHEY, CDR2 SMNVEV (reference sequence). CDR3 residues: CASLRTGGAGANVLTF. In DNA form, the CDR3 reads TGTGCCAGCCTGAGGACAGGGGGCGCTGGGGCCAACGTCCTGACTTTC. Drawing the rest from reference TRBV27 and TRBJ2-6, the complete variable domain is EAQVTQNPRYLITVTGKKLTVTCSQNMNHEYMSWYRQDPGLGLRQIYYSMNVEVTDKGDVPEGYKVSRKEKRNFPLILESPSPNQTSLYFCASLRTGGAGANVLTFGAGSRLTVL.

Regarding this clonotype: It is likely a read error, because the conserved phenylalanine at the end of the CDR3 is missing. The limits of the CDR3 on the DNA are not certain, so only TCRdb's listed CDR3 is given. The chain's CDR3 is CSADTGNTGELRA. The chain joins TRBV20-1 to TRBJ2-2; TRBD1 reflects the table's D call only, with no check against the DNA. The CDR3 length is 13 residues, termini included. Germline lookup yields CDR1 DFQATT and CDR2 SNEGSKA (reference sequence).

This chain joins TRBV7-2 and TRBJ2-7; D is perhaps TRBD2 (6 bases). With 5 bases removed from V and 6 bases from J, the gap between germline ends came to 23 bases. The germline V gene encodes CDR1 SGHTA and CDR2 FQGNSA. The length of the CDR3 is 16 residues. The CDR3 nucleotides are TGTGCCAGCAGCATCTTTGCGGGGACGTCTCTCGGCGAGCAGTACTTC. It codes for CASSIFAGTSLGEQYF.

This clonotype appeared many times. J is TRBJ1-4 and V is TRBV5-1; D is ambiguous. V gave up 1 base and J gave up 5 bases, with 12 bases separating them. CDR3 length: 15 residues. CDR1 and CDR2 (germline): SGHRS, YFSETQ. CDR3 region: CASSLTNRANEKLFF. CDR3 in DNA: TGCGCCAGCAGCTTGACCAACCGGGCCAATGAAAAACTGTTTTTT.

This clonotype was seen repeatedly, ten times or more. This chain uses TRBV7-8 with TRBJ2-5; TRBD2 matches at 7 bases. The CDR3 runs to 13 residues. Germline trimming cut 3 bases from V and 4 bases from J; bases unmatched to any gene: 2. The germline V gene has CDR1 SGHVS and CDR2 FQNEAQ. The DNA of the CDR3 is TGTGCCAGCAGCTTCGCTAGCGGAGAGACCCAGTACTTC. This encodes CASSFASGETQYF. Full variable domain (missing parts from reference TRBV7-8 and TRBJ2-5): GAGVSQSPRYKVAKRGQDVALRCDPISGHVSLFWYQQALGQGPEFLTYFQNEAQLDKSGLPSDRFFAERPEGSVSTLKIQRTQQEDSAVYLCASSFASGETQYFGPGTRLLVL.

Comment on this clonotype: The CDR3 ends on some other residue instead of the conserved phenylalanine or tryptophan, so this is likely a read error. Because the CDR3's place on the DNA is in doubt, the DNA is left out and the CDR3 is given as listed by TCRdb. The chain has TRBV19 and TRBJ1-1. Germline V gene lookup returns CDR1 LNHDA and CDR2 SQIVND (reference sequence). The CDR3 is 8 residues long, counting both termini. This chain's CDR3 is CASDLGNS.

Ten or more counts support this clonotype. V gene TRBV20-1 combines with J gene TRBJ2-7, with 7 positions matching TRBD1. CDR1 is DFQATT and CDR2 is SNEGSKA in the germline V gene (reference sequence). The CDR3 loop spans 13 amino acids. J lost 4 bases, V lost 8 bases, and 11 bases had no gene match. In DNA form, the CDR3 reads TGCAGTACATGGACAGGAACGCTTTACGAGCAGTACTTC. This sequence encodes CSTWTGTLYEQYF.

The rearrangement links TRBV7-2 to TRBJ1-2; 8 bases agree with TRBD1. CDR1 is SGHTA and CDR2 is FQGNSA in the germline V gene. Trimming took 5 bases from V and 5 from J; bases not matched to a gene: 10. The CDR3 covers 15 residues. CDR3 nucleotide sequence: TGTGCCAGCAGCCAGACCGGGACAGGAACATATGGCTACACCTTC. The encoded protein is CASSQTGTGTYGYTF.

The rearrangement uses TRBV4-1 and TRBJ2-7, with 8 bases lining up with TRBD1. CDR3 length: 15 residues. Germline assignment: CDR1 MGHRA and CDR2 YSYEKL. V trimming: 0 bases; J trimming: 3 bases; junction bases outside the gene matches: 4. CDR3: CASSQDAGGGYEQYF. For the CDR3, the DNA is TGCGCCAGCAGCCAAGATGCAGGGGGCGGCTACGAGCAGTACTTC.

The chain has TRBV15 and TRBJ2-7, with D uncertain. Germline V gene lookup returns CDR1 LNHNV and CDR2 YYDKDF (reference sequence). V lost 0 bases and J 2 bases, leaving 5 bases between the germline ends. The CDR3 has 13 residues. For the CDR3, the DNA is TGTGCCACCAGCAGAGATGGTCCCTACGAGCAGTACTTC. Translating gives CATSRDGPYEQYF.

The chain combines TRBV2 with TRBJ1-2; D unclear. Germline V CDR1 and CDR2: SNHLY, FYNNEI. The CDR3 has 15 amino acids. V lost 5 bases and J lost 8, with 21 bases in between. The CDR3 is CASSLSPAAGPGYTF. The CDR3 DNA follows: TGTGCCAGCAGTTTATCCCCGGCGGCGGGCCCGGGCTACACCTTC. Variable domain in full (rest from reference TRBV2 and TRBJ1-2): EPEVTQTPSHQVTQMGQEVILRCVPISNHLYFYWYRQILGQKVEFLVSFYNNEISEKSEIFDDQFSVERPDGSNFTLKIRSTKLEDSAMYFCASSLSPAAGPGYTFGSGTRLTVV.

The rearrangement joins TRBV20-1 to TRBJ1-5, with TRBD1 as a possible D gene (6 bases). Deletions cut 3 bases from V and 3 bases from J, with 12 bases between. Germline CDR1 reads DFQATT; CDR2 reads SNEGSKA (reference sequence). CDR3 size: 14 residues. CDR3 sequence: CSARSGQSNQPQHF. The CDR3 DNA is TGCAGTGCTAGGAGCGGACAGTCCAATCAGCCCCAGCATTTT.

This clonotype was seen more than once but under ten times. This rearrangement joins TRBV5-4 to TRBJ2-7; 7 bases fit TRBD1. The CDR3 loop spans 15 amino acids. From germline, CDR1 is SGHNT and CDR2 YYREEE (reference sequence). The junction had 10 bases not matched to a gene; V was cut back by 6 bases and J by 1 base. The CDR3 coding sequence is TGTGCCAGCACGATCAAACAGGGGTCATCCTACGAGCAGTACTTC. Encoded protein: CASTIKQGSSYEQYF. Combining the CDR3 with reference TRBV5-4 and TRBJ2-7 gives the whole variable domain ETGVTQSPTHLIKTRGQQVTLRCSSQSGHNTVSWYQQALGQGPQFIFQYYREEENGRGNFPPRFSGLQFPNYSSELNVNALELDDSALYLCASTIKQGSSYEQYFGPGTRLTVT.

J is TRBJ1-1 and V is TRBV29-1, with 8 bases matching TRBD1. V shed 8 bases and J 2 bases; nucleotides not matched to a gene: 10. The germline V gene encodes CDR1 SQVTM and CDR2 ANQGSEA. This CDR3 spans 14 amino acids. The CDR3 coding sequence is TGCAGCTTGATGGCAGGGGGCGCAAACACTGAAGCTTTCTTT. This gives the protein CSLMAGGANTEAFF.

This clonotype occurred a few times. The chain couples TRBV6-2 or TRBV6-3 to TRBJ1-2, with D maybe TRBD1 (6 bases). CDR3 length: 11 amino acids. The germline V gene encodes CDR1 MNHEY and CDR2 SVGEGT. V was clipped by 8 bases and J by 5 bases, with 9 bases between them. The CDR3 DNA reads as TGTGCCAGCTGGGGGCTTTATGGCTACACCTTC. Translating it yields CASWGLYGYTF.

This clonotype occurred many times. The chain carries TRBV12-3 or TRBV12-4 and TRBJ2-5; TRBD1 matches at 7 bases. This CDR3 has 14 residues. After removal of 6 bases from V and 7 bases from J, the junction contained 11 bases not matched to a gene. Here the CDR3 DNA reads TGTGCCAGCAGCCAGGGACAGCAGCTTGGGACCCAGTACTTC. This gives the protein CASSQGQQLGTQYF.

The DNA of the CDR3 is TGTGCCATCCGCGGGACTCCCAAAGAGACCCAGTACTTC. Translating it yields CAIRGTPKETQYF. V gene TRBV10-3 combines with J gene TRBJ2-5; tentative D call: TRBD2 (6 bases). The CDR3 sequence is 13 residues long. Deletions cut 8 bases from V and 3 bases from J, with 13 bases between. Germline CDR1 ENHRY, CDR2 SYGVKD.

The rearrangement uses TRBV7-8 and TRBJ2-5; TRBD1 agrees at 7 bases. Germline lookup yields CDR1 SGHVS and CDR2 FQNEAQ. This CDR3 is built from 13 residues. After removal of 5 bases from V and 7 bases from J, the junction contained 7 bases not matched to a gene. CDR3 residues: CASSHDRAGTQYF. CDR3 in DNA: TGTGCCAGCAGCCACGACAGGGCGGGGACCCAGTACTTC.